These 22 T cell receptor beta chains originate from one sample sequenced in a study of T cells in Graves' hyperthyroidism and ophthalmopathy. Amplification of TCR beta CDR3 regions was performed using RNA transcripts as template. Primed by the HTBI set, a first-round RT-PCR was run on the TCR CDR3. TCRdb itself ran the multiplex PCR reads through MiXCR, one entry per CDR3 protein. The sample includes roughly 300,000 distinct CDR3 sequences, around a fifth of them seen just once. The sample was blood. The source of these receptors is a woman in her 50s with Graves' hyperthyroidism.

This clonotype occurred many times. The gene calls are TRBV7-9 and TRBJ2-1; D not resolved. Trimming removed 3 bases at V and 9 bases at J, with 6 bases between. This CDR3 comprises 11 residues. Germline values: CDR1 SEHNR, CDR2 FQNEAQ (reference sequence). The CDR3 nucleotides are TGTGCCAGCAGCTTCCAGGCTGAGCAGTTCTTC. Its translation is CASSFQAEQFF.

This clonotype was detected many times. CDR3 sequence: CASSFAGGPGEQYF. CDR3 nucleotide sequence: TGTGCCAGCAGTTTCGCGGGAGGTCCGGGGGAGCAGTACTTC. V gene TRBV27 combines with J gene TRBJ2-7; the match to TRBD2 covers 8 bases. V was clipped by 3 bases and J by 7 bases; unmatched bases: 8. Germline V gene data show CDR1 as MNHEY and CDR2 as SMNVEV (reference sequence). The CDR3 has 14 amino acids.

In this sample, this clonotype turned up many times. The J gene is TRBJ1-5, the V gene TRBV7-8; 7 bases align to TRBD1. V lost 1 base and J lost 7; bases outside the gene matches: 7. The CDR3 is 15 residues long. Germline V gene lookup returns CDR1 SGHVS and CDR2 FQNEAQ. CDR3 protein: CASSLGSTGKQPQHF. The CDR3 DNA sequence: TGTGCCAGCAGCTTAGGTTCGACAGGGAAGCAGCCCCAGCATTTT.

This clonotype was found a few times. The conserved phenylalanine or tryptophan is not found at the CDR3 terminus, so this likely reflects a read error. This chain joins TRBV20-1 and TRBJ2-7, with D possibly called TRBD1 or TRBD2 (5 bases each). Trimming left V 4 bases short and J 2 bases short, with 12 bases between. This CDR3 region has 13 residues. Germline lookup yields CDR1 DFQATT and CDR2 SNEGSKA (reference sequence). CDR3 sequence reads: CSAIRDRPYEQYC. CDR3 nucleotide sequence: TGCAGTGCTATCCGGGACCGACCCTACGAGCAGTACTGC.

J is TRBJ1-2 and V is TRBV2; 11 nucleotides line up with TRBD1. The V gene end was trimmed by 5 bases and the J gene end by 2 bases; junction bases not matched to a gene: 7. Germline assignment: CDR1 SNHLY and CDR2 FYNNEI. This CDR3 contains 16 residues. The CDR3 loop is CASSQEGQGANYGYTF. CDR3 in DNA: TGTGCCAGCAGTCAAGAAGGACAGGGGGCAAACTATGGCTACACCTTC.

This clonotype was counted a few times. The chain employs TRBV28 and TRBJ1-2, with D perhaps TRBD1 (6 bases). CDR1 and CDR2 (germline): MDHEN, SYDVKM. V shed 2 bases and J shed 3 bases, with 7 bases lying between them. The CDR3 is made up of 13 amino acids. This chain's CDR3 is CASSLGGHYGYTF. CDR3 nucleotides: TGTGCCAGCAGTTTAGGGGGGCACTATGGCTACACCTTC.

This clonotype was observed at least ten times. The genes are TRBV6-1 and TRBJ1-5; no firm D call. The CDR3 has 14 amino acids. CDR1 and CDR2 (germline): MNHNS, SASEGT. Trimming took 2 bases from V and 2 from J, leaving 7 bases between them. DNA for the CDR3: TGTGCCAGCAGTGAACCACGCCGCAATCAGCCCCAGCATTTT. This sequence encodes CASSEPRRNQPQHF.

This clonotype was seen a handful of times. The chain carries TRBV6-1 and TRBJ2-7; TRBD1 agrees at 11 bases. From germline, CDR1 is MNHNS and CDR2 SASEGT. V dropped 6 bases and J dropped 3; count of bases not matched to a gene: 7. The CDR3 length is 15 residues. DNA for the CDR3: TGTGCCAGCAGGAGGGGGACAGGGGGAAACTACGAGCAGTACTTC. This gives the protein CASRRGTGGNYEQYF.

This clonotype was seen more than once but under ten times. V and J are TRBV19 and TRBJ2-3; D gene ambiguous. Germline loops: CDR1 LNHDA, CDR2 SQIVND (reference sequence). This CDR3 contains 15 residues. The V end lost 3 bases, the J end lost 4 bases, and 14 bases lay between the germline ends. CDR3: CASSIGQVPADTQYF. CDR3 DNA sequence: TGTGCCAGTAGTATTGGGCAAGTCCCTGCAGATACGCAGTATTTT.

There are many counts of this clonotype. CDR3: CAWIGGVSEAFF. The CDR3 DNA reads TGTGCCTGGATTGGAGGGGTCTCTGAAGCTTTCTTT. The rearrangement links TRBV30 to TRBJ1-1; D is perhaps TRBD1 (5 bases). The germline V gene encodes CDR1 GTSNPN and CDR2 SVGIG (reference sequence). Trimming left V 4 bases short and J 6 bases short, with 12 bases between. This CDR3 has 12 residues.

This clonotype has at least ten counts. This chain uses TRBV12-3 or TRBV12-4 with TRBJ1-3; possible D gene TRBD1, 6 bases. V shed 6 bases and J shed 3 bases, with 12 bases lying between them. The CDR3 is 14 amino acids. CDR3 region: CASRLGGGGNTIYF. The CDR3 DNA is TGTGCCAGCAGACTAGGGGGGGGTGGAAACACCATATATTTT.

The gene calls are TRBV5-1 and TRBJ2-1, with 9 bases lining up with TRBD1. The CDR3 is 15 amino acids. The junction had 8 bases not matched to a gene; V was cut back by 4 bases and J by 6 bases. Per the germline V gene, CDR1 is SGHRS and CDR2 is YFSETQ. CDR3 amino acids: CASSATGGPSNEQFF. CDR3 nucleotides: TGCGCCAGCAGCGCAACAGGGGGCCCTAGCAATGAGCAGTTCTTC.

This clonotype was seen repeatedly, ten times or more. The V call is TRBV5-1, the J call TRBJ2-7; D gene unclear. CDR3 size: 14 residues. V was clipped by 0 bases and J by 5 bases, with 12 bases between them. Germline assignment: CDR1 SGHRS and CDR2 YFSETQ. CDR3 in amino acids: CASSLEVGSNEQYF. DNA for the CDR3: TGCGCCAGCAGCTTGGAGGTAGGGTCGAACGAGCAGTACTTC.

V gene TRBV7-8 combines with J gene TRBJ1-5; 9 positions match TRBD1. The CDR3 has 17 amino acids. J gave up 7 bases and V 5 bases, and 15 bases lay outside the gene matches. The germline CDR1 and CDR2 sequences are SGHVS and FQNEAQ. CDR3 DNA sequence: TGTGCCAGCAGCATTAAACCGGGACAGGGTCCGAAGCAGCCCCAGCATTTT. As protein: CASSIKPGQGPKQPQHF.

Worth noting for this clonotype: A read error may explain this, as a much larger clone is one base away. The chain employs TRBV2 and TRBJ1-2; D ambiguous. The CDR3 is made up of 11 amino acids. Germline V gene data show CDR1 as SNHLY and CDR2 as FYNNEI. V was trimmed by 3 bases and J by 4 bases, leaving 3 bases between them. The CDR3 coding sequence is TGTGCCAGCAGTGATTTCTATGGCTACACCTTC. This sequence encodes CASSDFYGYTF.

This clonotype has ten or more counts. The genes are TRBV11-2 and TRBJ1-2; unclear D gene. The CDR3 is 15 amino acids. Germline CDR1 SGHAT, CDR2 FQNNGV. The V end was cut by 2 bases, the J end by 0 bases, with 10 bases between. The CDR3 sequence: CASSLTVRTNYGYTF. The DNA for the CDR3 is TGTGCCAGCAGCTTAACGGTCAGAACTAACTATGGCTACACCTTC.

In this sample, this clonotype turned up many times. CDR3 sequence: CASSELGLGDTQYF. CDR3 nucleotide sequence: TGTGCCAGCAGTGAATTGGGTCTGGGAGATACGCAGTATTTT. The V gene is TRBV2, the J gene TRBJ2-3; D not certain. Trimming pared 2 bases from V and 5 bases from J, leaving 11 bases between. The CDR3 spans 14 residues. Germline V CDR1 and CDR2: SNHLY, FYNNEI. The full variable domain, rest sourced from reference TRBV2 and TRBJ2-3, is EPEVTQTPSHQVTQMGQEVILRCVPISNHLYFYWYRQILGQKVEFLVSFYNNEISEKSEIFDDQFSVERPDGSNFTLKIRSTKLEDSAMYFCASSELGLGDTQYFGPGTRLTVL.

The rearrangement uses TRBV14 and TRBJ2-7; no clear D gene. Trimming stripped 1 base from V and 3 bases from J, with 10 bases between. The CDR3 is 14 residues long. From germline, CDR1 is SGHDN and CDR2 FVKESK. DNA of the CDR3: TGTGCCAGCAGCCAAGGTAGATTTGGCTACGAGCAGTACTTC. It codes for CASSQGRFGYEQYF.

Many counts were recorded for this clonotype. This chain joins TRBV2 and TRBJ2-2, with TRBD1 identical over 8 bases. J lost 0 bases, V lost 6 bases, and 3 bases had no gene match. There are 15 residues in the CDR3. The germline V gene encodes CDR1 SNHLY and CDR2 FYNNEI. The CDR3 DNA reads as TGTGCCAGCAGGGTGGACAGGGCGAACACCGGGGAGCTGTTTTTT. Translating gives CASRVDRANTGELFF. Filled out from reference TRBV2 and TRBJ2-2, the complete variable domain reads EPEVTQTPSHQVTQMGQEVILRCVPISNHLYFYWYRQILGQKVEFLVSFYNNEISEKSEIFDDQFSVERPDGSNFTLKIRSTKLEDSAMYFCASRVDRANTGELFFGEGSRLTVL.

The chain recombines TRBV5-4 with TRBJ2-1, with 7 nucleotides matching TRBD1. The CDR3 totals 16 residues. The trim removed 4 bases at V and 7 bases at J, leaving 14 bases unmatched. CDR1 SGHNT and CDR2 YYREEE come from the germline V gene (reference sequence). The DNA of the CDR3 is TGTGCCAGCAGCATGACAGGGCCAAGAATAGGGAATGAGCAGTTCTTC. The encoded protein is CASSMTGPRIGNEQFF. The variable domain in full, completed from reference TRBV5-4 and TRBJ2-1, reads ETGVTQSPTHLIKTRGQQVTLRCSSQSGHNTVSWYQQALGQGPQFIFQYYREEENGRGNFPPRFSGLQFPNYSSELNVNALELDDSALYLCASSMTGPRIGNEQFFGPGTRLTVL.

This clonotype was detected ten times or more. This chain connects TRBV6-2 or TRBV6-3 to TRBJ2-1; 7 nucleotides match TRBD2. The CDR3 has 13 residues. Germline assignment: CDR1 MNHEY and CDR2 SVGEGT. V gave up 5 bases and J gave up 9 bases; unmatched junction bases: 7. The CDR3 is CASSDGLVREQFF. CDR3 in DNA: TGTGCCAGCAGTGATGGACTAGTTCGTGAGCAGTTCTTC.

The CDR3 DNA reads as TGTGCCAGCAGCCAAAACAGGGAACAGACCCAGTACTTC. Protein: CASSQNREQTQYF. V gene TRBV4-2 combines with J gene TRBJ2-5, with D possibly being TRBD1 (6 bases). V shed 2 bases and J shed 6 bases, with 10 bases lying between them. The CDR3 is made up of 13 amino acids. CDR1 LGHNA and CDR2 YNFKEQ come from the germline V gene.